Below are 9 T cell receptor beta chains sequenced from a single sample in a study of Graves' ophthalmopathy and Graves' hyperthyroidism. Scientists amplified the TCR beta CDR3 regions from RNA transcripts. The workflow started with a first-round RT-PCR run with HTBI primers and then moved on to a second-round multiplex PCR. TCRdb re-called the multiplex PCR reads with MiXCR, one entry per CDR3 protein. Of around 1.1 million distinct CDR3 sequences listed, 35% to 40% are singletons. Sequenced: peripheral blood or thyroid tissue (not recorded which). These receptor sequences come from an adult man with Graves' hyperthyroidism.

The chain links TRBV6-5 to TRBJ2-7; 11 nucleotides match TRBD2. CDR1 and CDR2 from the germline V gene are MNHEY and SVGAGI. This CDR3 is built from 15 residues. V shed 4 bases and J 3 bases; nucleotides not matched to a gene: 5. This chain's CDR3 is CASSSTSGARYEQYF. In nucleotides, the CDR3 is TGTGCCAGCAGTTCGACTAGCGGGGCTCGCTACGAGCAGTACTTC.

Comment on this clonotype: A read error may be the cause here, since a much bigger clone is one base away. The J gene is TRBJ1-4, the V gene TRBV7-2; tentatively, D is TRBD1 (5 bases). The CDR3 sequence is 17 residues long. The V gene's germline CDR1 is SGHTA and CDR2 FQGNSA. V shed 2 bases and J shed 2 bases, with 15 bases lying between them. The CDR3: CASSLYGRVSTNEKLFF. The CDR3, as DNA: TGTGCCAGCAGCTTATACGGCAGGGTTTCCACTAATGAAAAACTGTTTTTT. The complete variable domain, with remaining parts taken from reference TRBV7-2 and TRBJ1-4, reads GAGVSQSPSNKVTEKGKDVELRCDPISGHTALYWYRQSLGQGLEFLIYFQGNSAPDKSGLPSDRFSAERTGGSVSTLTIQRTQQEDSAVYLCASSLYGRVSTNEKLFFGSGTQLSVL.

In this sample, this clonotype turned up once. The genes are TRBV5-1 and TRBJ1-2; 12 positions agree with TRBD1. The CDR3 extends over 15 amino acids. With 4 bases clipped from V and 4 bases from J, the junction kept 5 bases outside the gene matches. Germline V gene lookup returns CDR1 SGHRS and CDR2 YFSETQ. CDR3 sequence reads: CASSTGTGGTYGYTF. The CDR3 DNA sequence: TGCGCCAGCAGCACCGGGACAGGGGGCACCTATGGCTACACCTTC.

Worth noting for this clonotype: A single base separates this from a much larger clone, so it may be a read error. The chain carries TRBV24-1 and TRBJ2-2; 7 bases are a match to TRBD2. CDR3 length: 16 residues. Germline assignment: CDR1 KGHDR and CDR2 SFDVKD. V was pared by 1 base and J by 6 bases, with 7 bases of the junction left unmatched. The CDR3 is CATSDFPGGSAGELFF. The CDR3 DNA reads as TGTGCCACCAGTGATTTCCCGGGGGGAAGCGCCGGGGAGCTGTTTTTT.

This clonotype was recorded many times. The chain employs TRBV5-1 and TRBJ1-2, with D maybe TRBD1 (5 bases). Trimming pared 0 bases from V and 8 bases from J, leaving 11 bases between. CDR1 SGHRS and CDR2 YFSETQ come from the germline V gene. The CDR3 loop spans 13 amino acids. For the CDR3, the DNA is TGCGCCAGCAGCTTGGAGGGACTTAAAGGCTACACCTTC. This translates into CASSLEGLKGYTF.

This clonotype was picked up a small number of times. J is TRBJ1-6 and V is TRBV4-3; the D is unclear. The V gene lost 4 bases and the J gene lost 7 bases, with 11 bases spanning the gap. This CDR3 is built from 14 residues. CDR1 and CDR2 from the germline V gene are LGHNA and YSLEER. CDR3 sequence: CASSPGILNSPLHF. DNA for the CDR3: TGCGCCAGCAGCCCGGGGATTTTGAATTCACCCCTCCACTTT.

This clonotype was recorded at least ten times. The chain employs TRBV29-1 and TRBJ1-2; weak D call: TRBD1 (6 bases). Germline lookup yields CDR1 SQVTM and CDR2 ANQGSEA. The CDR3 is made up of 11 amino acids. V was pared by 4 bases and J by 7 bases, with 10 bases between. CDR3: CSVVTGLGYTF. DNA of the CDR3: TGCAGCGTTGTAACAGGGCTTGGCTACACCTTC.

This chain joins TRBV25-1 and TRBJ2-5, with 7 positions matching TRBD2. This CDR3 has 14 residues. V was clipped by 6 bases and J by 9 bases; unmatched bases: 13. Germline assignment: CDR1 MGHDK and CDR2 SYGVNS. CDR3 nucleotide sequence: TGTGCCAGCAGCGACGACAGTTGGGAGGGCCCCCAGTACTTC. It translates to CASSDDSWEGPQYF.

This chain joins TRBV11-2 and TRBJ2-3; no clear D gene. This CDR3 has 15 amino acids. Germline values: CDR1 SGHAT, CDR2 FQNNGV. The germline V and J ends were trimmed by 0 bases and 4 bases, with 11 bases remaining between them. CDR3 region: CASSLDPASPDTQYF. The CDR3 bases are TGTGCCAGCAGCTTAGATCCGGCTAGTCCAGATACGCAGTATTTT.